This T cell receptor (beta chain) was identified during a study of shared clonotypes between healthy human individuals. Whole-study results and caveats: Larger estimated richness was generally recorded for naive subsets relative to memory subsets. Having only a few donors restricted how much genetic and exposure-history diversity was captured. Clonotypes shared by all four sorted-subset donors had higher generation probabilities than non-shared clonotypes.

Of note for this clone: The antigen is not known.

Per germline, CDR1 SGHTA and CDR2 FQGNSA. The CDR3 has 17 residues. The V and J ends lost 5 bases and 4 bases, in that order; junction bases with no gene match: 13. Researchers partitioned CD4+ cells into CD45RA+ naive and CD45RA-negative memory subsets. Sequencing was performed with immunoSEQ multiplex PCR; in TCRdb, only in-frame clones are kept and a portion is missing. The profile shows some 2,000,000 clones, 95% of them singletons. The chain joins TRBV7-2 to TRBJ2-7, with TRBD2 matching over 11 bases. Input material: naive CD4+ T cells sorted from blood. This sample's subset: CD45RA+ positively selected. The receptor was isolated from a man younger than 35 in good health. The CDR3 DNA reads TGTGCCAGCAGCCCGAGCGGTCTGGTAGCGGGAGGGTACGAGCAGTACTTC. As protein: CASSPSGLVAGGYEQYF.